These 11 T cell receptor beta chains originate from one sample sequenced in a study of blood T cell repertoires in COVID-19. Clones were read by immunoSEQ multiplex PCR, and TCRdb kept only the in-frame ones, dropping some. This sample has 43,000 or so clones, with over 80% found just once. Sequenced sample: peripheral blood. These receptors originate from a man aged 60 to 75 with active COVID-19.

This clone came up once. This sequence joins TRBV2 and TRBJ2-1; 11 bases match TRBD2. Germline CDR1 and CDR2: SNHLY and FYNNEI. Germline trimming cut 5 bases from V and 6 bases from J; bases unmatched to any gene: 6. The CDR3 extends over 15 amino acids. In DNA form, the CDR3 reads TGTGCCAGCAGTTTAGCGGGGGGGCCGGTCAATGAGCAGTTCTTC. Residues: CASSLAGGPVNEQFF.

This clone appeared a few times. The rearrangement joins TRBV20-1 to TRBJ2-5; 9 positions match TRBD1. The length of the CDR3 is 14 residues. The V segment lost 3 bases and the J segment 4 bases; nucleotides outside the gene matches: 6. Germline lookup yields CDR1 DFQATT and CDR2 SNEGSKA (reference sequence). The CDR3 DNA reads as TGCAGTGCTAGTGGGGGGACAGGGAGAGAGACCCAGTACTTC. Protein: CSASGGTGRETQYF.

J is TRBJ2-1 and V is TRBV5-1, with a tentative D call TRBD2 (6 bases). The CDR3 is made up of 15 amino acids. Per germline, CDR1 SGHRS and CDR2 YFSETQ. The V and J ends lost 1 base and 6 bases respectively, with 14 bases between them. The CDR3 loop is CASSLNPGETNEQFF. CDR3 in DNA: TGCGCCAGCAGCTTGAATCCGGGGGAGACCAATGAGCAGTTCTTC.

V and J are TRBV30 and TRBJ1-4; possible D gene TRBD1, 5 bases. The V and J ends lost 2 bases and 7 bases respectively, with 11 bases between them. The CDR3 totals 13 residues. Germline V lookup: CDR1 GTSNPN, CDR2 SVGIG (reference sequence). CDR3 DNA sequence: TGTGCCTGGAGTAGAGGGGAGGGTGAAAAACTGTTTTTT. Its protein product is CAWSRGEGEKLFF.

This clone was found a few times. The rearrangement uses TRBV6-2 or TRBV6-3 and TRBJ2-2; the match to TRBD2 covers 15 bases. The CDR3 is made up of 17 amino acids. With 5 bases clipped from V and 1 base from J, the junction kept 2 bases outside the gene matches. Per germline, CDR1 MNHEY and CDR2 SVGEGT. The CDR3 nucleotides read TGTGCCAGCAGTAGGACTAGCGGGGGGGAGAACACCGGGGAGCTGTTTTTT. It specifies CASSRTSGGENTGELFF.

The chain is built from TRBV10-3 and TRBJ2-7; D possibly corresponds to TRBD1 (6 bases). Per the germline V gene, CDR1 is ENHRY and CDR2 is SYGVKD. The CDR3 extends over 12 amino acids. V was shortened by 2 bases and J by 4 bases, with 6 bases between the two germline ends. The CDR3 loop reads CAISEQGYEQYF. The CDR3 DNA follows: TGTGCCATCAGTGAGCAGGGGTACGAGCAGTACTTC.

The chain couples TRBV2 to TRBJ1-1, with D perhaps matching TRBD1 (6 bases). Germline CDR1 and CDR2: SNHLY and FYNNEI. This CDR3 is built from 13 residues. V was shortened by 5 bases and J by 1 base, with 8 bases between the two germline ends. The CDR3 region is CASSYRENTEAFF. CDR3 nucleotides: TGTGCCAGCAGTTACAGGGAGAACACTGAAGCTTTCTTT.

The V gene is TRBV5-1, the J gene TRBJ2-3; maybe TRBD2 (6 bases). The V gene lost 4 bases and the J gene lost 6 bases, with 15 bases spanning the gap. Germline loops: CDR1 SGHRS, CDR2 YFSETQ. The CDR3 has 14 residues. The CDR3 loop reads CASSPPDGGDTQYF. Written as DNA, the CDR3 is TGCGCCAGCAGCCCACCGGACGGAGGGGATACGCAGTATTTT.

This sequence joins TRBV5-6 and TRBJ2-2, with D possibly TRBD2 on 6 matching bases. Germline CDR1 reads SGHDT; CDR2 reads YYEEEE. This CDR3 spans 17 amino acids. The ends were cut back, 3 bases at V and 6 bases at J, with 21 bases in the middle. The CDR3 nucleotides read TGTGCCAGCAGCTCACGCCGACTAGGACCAAACCCCGGGGAGCTGTTTTTT. It encodes CASSSRRLGPNPGELFF.

The chain employs TRBV3-1 (or the pseudogene TRBV3-2) and TRBJ2-3; 12 nucleotides match TRBD2. Germline V lookup: CDR1 LGHDT, CDR2 YNNKEL (reference sequence). Trimming removed 4 bases from V and 0 bases from J; junction bases left unmatched: 5. The CDR3 has 17 residues. CDR3 bases: TGTGCCAGCAGCCGCCGACTAGCGGGGGATAGCACAGATACGCAGTATTTT. It encodes CASSRRLAGDSTDTQYF.

V gene TRBV27 combines with J gene TRBJ2-1; 8 bases align to TRBD1. Germline lookup yields CDR1 MNHEY and CDR2 SMNVEV (reference sequence). The length of the CDR3 is 15 residues. V lost 2 bases, J lost 9 bases, and 9 bases stayed unmatched. This CDR3 reads CASSLLSRGQVEQFF. The DNA for the CDR3 is TGTGCCAGCAGTTTACTTTCCAGGGGGCAGGTTGAGCAGTTCTTC.